This TCR beta chain is from a study of blood T cell repertoires in COVID-19 (dated by TCRdb to 2020 to 2021). With respect to the entire study: Samples covering the acute and convalescent phases of COVID-19 were provided by collaborators in the United States, Italy and Spain. The samples were drawn from two sources: the first 160 participants of the ongoing ImmuneRACE study, and 950 to 1,500 subjects contributed by 6 global collaborators. The material from the prospective study consisted of cDNA or gDNA derived from T cells, B-cell-depleted T cells, or PBMCs. Where available, HLA class I and class II types were taken from metadata supplied by the sample provider and were not determined by assay-based typing. Sample metadata almost always included a de-identified subject ID, COVID-19 status, age in years and sex. The repertoires were made available in a free public database intended to serve as a resource for research on the immune response to SARS-CoV-2. Deeply sampled blood TCRbeta repertoires from subjects exposed to, actively infected with, or recovered from COVID-19 were included in the dataset.

Details on this clone: The antigen it recognizes is unknown. No base quality information exists; no much larger clone differs at one position.

Each collaborating institution followed its own protocols to collect whole blood in K2EDTA tubes. For TCRbeta analysis, collaborator samples were shipped as frozen whole blood, as isolated PBMCs, or as DNA extracted from either sample type. Summary of the overall study and its limitations: The amount of clinical and demographic metadata varied by source and participant and was provided uncurated.

TCRbeta CDR3 regions were amplified from genomic DNA by means of the immunoSEQ Assay, a bias-controlled multiplex PCR. In the original analysis: The number of nucleated cells in each sample was estimated from the amplification of reference gene primers within the assay. To quantify the absolute abundance of each unique TCRbeta CDR3 rearrangement, sequence reads were collapsed and filtered. For each sample, productive Simpson clonality was calculated by taking the square root of Simpson's diversity index across productive rearrangements. Not all clones reach the TCRdb copy of this immuneACCESS table, which keeps in-frame sequences only. Checked studies attribute under half of the gap to unresolved V genes and leave the rest unexplained. V, J and clone size reflect that table, while D and trimming were determined from the DNA. For this sample the table gives tens of thousands of clones, of which 70% to 85% were detected only once. Under 4.5% of the sample is held by the ten biggest clonotypes.

Sample: peripheral blood. This sequence was found in a woman between 55 and 75 years old with acute or convalescent COVID-19.

At the DNA level, the sequence is TGTGCCAGCAGCCAGGCCAGGGGGCGCGCCTACGAGCAGTACTTC. Translated, this gives CASSQARGRAYEQYF. The chain couples TRBV4-2 to TRBJ2-7, with 8 central nucleotides matching TRBD1. Trimming takes 3 bases off V and 2 bases off J; junction bases not matched to a gene: 6. CDR1 and CDR2 are drawn from the germline V gene: LGHNA, YNFKEQ. The CDR3 contains 15 residues, cysteine and phenylalanine counted. The entry retains the CDR3 DNA only, 45 bases that are in frame from base 1.